One and the same sample provided the 8 T cell receptor beta chains below, sequenced in a study of shared clonotypes between healthy human individuals. Data came from immunoSEQ multiplex PCR; TCRdb stores just in-frame clones and leaves some out. The sample contains about 700,000 clones, roughly 70% of which appear only once. Sequencing used memory CD4+ T cells sorted from blood. Subset given: CD45RA-negative fraction. Source of these receptors: a woman aged 25 to 45 in good health.

This clone has just a few counts. This rearrangement joins TRBV14 to TRBJ2-3; no clear D. The germline V and J ends were trimmed by 4 bases and 8 bases, with 19 bases remaining between them. There are 15 residues in the CDR3. CDR1 is SGHDN, CDR2 FVKESK, per germline. The CDR3 loop is CASSRGLPPHGTQYF. CDR3 in DNA: TGTGCCAGCAGCCGAGGCTTACCACCACACGGTACGCAGTATTTT.

The chain links TRBV14 to TRBJ2-1, with 15 bases aligning to TRBD2. CDR3 size: 21 residues. The germline V gene encodes CDR1 SGHDN and CDR2 FVKESK. V was pared by 1 base and J by 8 bases, with 18 bases of the junction left unmatched. CDR3: CASSQARGKWTSGRALDEQFF. The CDR3 DNA reads as TGTGCCAGCAGCCAAGCTAGGGGGAAGTGGACTAGCGGGAGGGCCCTCGATGAGCAGTTCTTC.

The DNA of the CDR3 is TGCGCCAGCAGTCTAGCTAGCGGGCTTACCGGGGAGCTGTTTTTT. Protein sequence: CASSLASGLTGELFF. The rearrangement joins TRBV5-1 to TRBJ2-2, with TRBD2 matching over 8 bases. CDR3 length: 15 residues. V lost 5 bases and J lost 5; bases outside the gene matches: 8. The V gene's germline CDR1 is SGHRS and CDR2 YFSETQ.

The chain has TRBV11-2 and TRBJ2-1, with 7 nucleotides matching TRBD2. Germline trimming cut 5 bases from V and 0 bases from J; bases unmatched to any gene: 7. CDR1 and CDR2 from the germline V gene are SGHAT and FQNNGV. CDR3 length: 16 amino acids. The CDR3 region has the DNA TGTGCCAGCAGCCGTAGCGGGCTTACCTCCTACAATGAGCAGTTCTTC. Translating gives CASSRSGLTSYNEQFF.

V is TRBV29-1 and J is TRBJ1-1, with D perhaps TRBD1 (5 bases). Trimming removed 3 bases at V and 1 base at J, with 12 bases between. This CDR3 spans 14 amino acids. Germline V gene sequence: CDR1 SQVTM, CDR2 ANQGSEA. The CDR3 reads CSVDTGRSNTEAFF. Here the CDR3 DNA reads TGCAGCGTTGACACAGGACGATCGAACACTGAAGCTTTCTTT.

This chain uses TRBV18 with TRBJ2-3, with unresolved D. V was clipped by 8 bases and J by 5 bases, with 11 bases between them. Germline CDR1 and CDR2: KGHSH and LQKENI. The CDR3 has 12 amino acids. This chain's CDR3 is CASAGTGDTQYF. In DNA, the CDR3 is TGTGCCAGCGCTGGAACGGGAGATACGCAGTATTTT.

Remarks on this clone: The same CDR3 arises from other DNA sequences in this sample as well. V is TRBV6-5 and J is TRBJ1-2; TRBD1 matches at 8 bases. Germline-derived CDR1 and CDR2 are MNHEY and SVGAGI. The junction had 4 bases not matched to a gene; V was cut back by 6 bases and J by 4 bases. The CDR3 length is 13 residues. The DNA for the CDR3 is TGTGCCAGCAGAGGGACAGGAGGCTATGGCTACACCTTC. Protein sequence: CASRGTGGYGYTF.

The J gene is TRBJ1-5, the V gene TRBV28; possible D gene TRBD1, 5 bases. From germline, CDR1 is MDHEN and CDR2 SYDVKM. The CDR3 has 15 residues. Trimming took off 6 bases at V and 4 bases at J, with 16 bases between the two ends. CDR3 DNA sequence: TGTGCCAGCAGCAGATCAGGGAGTGGGAATCAGCCCCAGCATTTT. This translates into CASSRSGSGNQPQHF.